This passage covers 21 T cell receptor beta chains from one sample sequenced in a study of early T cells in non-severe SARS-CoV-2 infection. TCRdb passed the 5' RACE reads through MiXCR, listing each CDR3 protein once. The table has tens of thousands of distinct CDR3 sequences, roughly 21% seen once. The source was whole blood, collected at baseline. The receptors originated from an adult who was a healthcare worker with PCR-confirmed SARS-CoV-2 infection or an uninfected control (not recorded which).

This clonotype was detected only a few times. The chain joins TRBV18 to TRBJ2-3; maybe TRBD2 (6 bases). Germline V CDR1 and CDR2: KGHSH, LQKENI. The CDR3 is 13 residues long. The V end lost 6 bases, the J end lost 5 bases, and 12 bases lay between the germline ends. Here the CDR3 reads CASSPGRQDTQYF. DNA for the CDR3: TGTGCCAGCTCGCCTGGGAGGCAAGATACGCAGTATTTT.

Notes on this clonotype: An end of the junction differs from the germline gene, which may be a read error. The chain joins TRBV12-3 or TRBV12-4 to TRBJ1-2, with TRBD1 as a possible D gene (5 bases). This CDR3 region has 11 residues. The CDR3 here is CASSLGVGYTF. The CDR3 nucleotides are TGTGCCAGCAGCTTAGGGGTTGGCTACACCTTC.

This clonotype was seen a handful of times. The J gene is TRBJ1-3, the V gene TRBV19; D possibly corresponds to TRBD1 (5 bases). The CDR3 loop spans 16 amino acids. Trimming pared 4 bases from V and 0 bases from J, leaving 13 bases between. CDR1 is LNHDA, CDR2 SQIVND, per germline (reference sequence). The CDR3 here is CASSTTALYSGNTIYF. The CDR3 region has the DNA TGTGCCAGTAGTACGACAGCGCTTTACTCTGGAAACACCATATATTTT.

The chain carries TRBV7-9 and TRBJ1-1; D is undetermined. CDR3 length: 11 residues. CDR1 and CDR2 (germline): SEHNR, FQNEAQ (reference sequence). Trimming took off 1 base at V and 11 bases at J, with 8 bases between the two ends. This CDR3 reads CASSLGREAFF. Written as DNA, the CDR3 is TGTGCCAGCAGCTTAGGGCGGGAGGCTTTCTTT.

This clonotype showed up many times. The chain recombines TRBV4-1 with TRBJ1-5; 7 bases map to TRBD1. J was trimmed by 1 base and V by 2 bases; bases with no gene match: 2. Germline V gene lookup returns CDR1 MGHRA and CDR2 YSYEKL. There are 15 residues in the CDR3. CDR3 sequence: CASSQQQGSNQPQHF. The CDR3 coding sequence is TGCGCCAGCAGCCAACAACAGGGGAGCAATCAGCCCCAGCATTTT.

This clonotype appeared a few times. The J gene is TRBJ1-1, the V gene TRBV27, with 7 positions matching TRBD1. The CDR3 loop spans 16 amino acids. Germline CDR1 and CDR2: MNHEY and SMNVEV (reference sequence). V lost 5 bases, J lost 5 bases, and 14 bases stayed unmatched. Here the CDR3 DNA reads TGTGCCAGCAGTCTACACGCACAGGGGTCGCGGACTGAAGCTTTCTTT. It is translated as CASSLHAQGSRTEAFF.

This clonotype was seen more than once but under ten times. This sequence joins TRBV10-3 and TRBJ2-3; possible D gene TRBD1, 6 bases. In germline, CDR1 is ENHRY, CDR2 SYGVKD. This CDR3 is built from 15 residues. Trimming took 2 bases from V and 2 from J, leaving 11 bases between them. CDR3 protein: CAISEAPGVTDTQYF. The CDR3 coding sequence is TGTGCCATCAGTGAGGCTCCAGGGGTCACAGATACGCAGTATTTT.

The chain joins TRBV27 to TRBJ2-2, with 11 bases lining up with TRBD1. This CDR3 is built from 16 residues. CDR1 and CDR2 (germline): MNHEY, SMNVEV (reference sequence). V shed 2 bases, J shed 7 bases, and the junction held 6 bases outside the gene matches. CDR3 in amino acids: CASSLGQGAIGGELFF. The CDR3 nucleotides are TGTGCCAGCAGTTTAGGACAGGGGGCGATCGGCGGGGAGCTGTTTTTT.

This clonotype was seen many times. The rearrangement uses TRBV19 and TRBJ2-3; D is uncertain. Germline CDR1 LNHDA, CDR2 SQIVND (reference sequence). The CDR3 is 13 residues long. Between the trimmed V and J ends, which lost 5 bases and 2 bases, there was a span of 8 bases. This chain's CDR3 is CASSGQHTDTQYF. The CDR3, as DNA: TGTGCCAGTAGTGGTCAGCACACAGATACGCAGTATTTT.

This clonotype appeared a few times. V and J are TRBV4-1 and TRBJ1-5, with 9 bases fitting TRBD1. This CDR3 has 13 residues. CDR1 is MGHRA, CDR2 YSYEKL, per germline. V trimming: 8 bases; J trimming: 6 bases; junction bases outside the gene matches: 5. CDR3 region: CASGLTGGQPQHF. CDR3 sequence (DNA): TGCGCCAGCGGTTTGACAGGGGGTCAGCCCCAGCATTTT.

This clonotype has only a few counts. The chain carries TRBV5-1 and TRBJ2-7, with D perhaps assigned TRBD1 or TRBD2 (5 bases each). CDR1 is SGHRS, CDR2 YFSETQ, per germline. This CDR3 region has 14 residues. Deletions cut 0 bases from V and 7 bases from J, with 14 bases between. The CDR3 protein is CASSLGLGVWEQYF. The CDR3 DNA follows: TGCGCCAGCAGCTTGGGCCTGGGGGTCTGGGAGCAGTACTTC.

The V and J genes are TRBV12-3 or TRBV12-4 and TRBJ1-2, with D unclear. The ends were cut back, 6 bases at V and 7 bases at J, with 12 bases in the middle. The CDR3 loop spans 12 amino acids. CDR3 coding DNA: TGTGCCAGCAGACAATCCCTCCCTGGCTACACCTTC. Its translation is CASRQSLPGYTF.

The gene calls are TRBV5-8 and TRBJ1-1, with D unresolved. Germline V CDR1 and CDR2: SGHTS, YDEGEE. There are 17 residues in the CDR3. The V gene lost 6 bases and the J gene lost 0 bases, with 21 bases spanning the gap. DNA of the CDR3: TGTGCCAGCAACCGACAAGAAGCAACCAAGGTGAACACTGAAGCTTTCTTT. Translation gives CASNRQEATKVNTEAFF.

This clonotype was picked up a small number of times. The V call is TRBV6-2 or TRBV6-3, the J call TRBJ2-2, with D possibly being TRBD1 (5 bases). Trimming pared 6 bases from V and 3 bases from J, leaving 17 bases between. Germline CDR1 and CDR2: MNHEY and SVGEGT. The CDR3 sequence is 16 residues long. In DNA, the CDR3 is TGTGCCAGCAGCTCTGGGCAGGGTAGATACACCGGGGAGCTGTTTTTT. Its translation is CASSSGQGRYTGELFF.

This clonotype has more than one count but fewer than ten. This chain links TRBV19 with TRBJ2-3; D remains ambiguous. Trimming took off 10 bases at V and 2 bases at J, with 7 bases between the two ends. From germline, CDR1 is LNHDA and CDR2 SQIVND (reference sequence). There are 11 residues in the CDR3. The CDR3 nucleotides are TGTGCCACCGCCCACACAGATACGCAGTATTTT. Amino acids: CATAHTDTQYF.

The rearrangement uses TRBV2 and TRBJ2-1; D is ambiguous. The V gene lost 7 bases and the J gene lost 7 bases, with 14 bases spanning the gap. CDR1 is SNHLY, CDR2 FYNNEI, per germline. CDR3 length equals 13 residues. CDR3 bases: TGTGCCAGCAAGACGCCGTCAGGTAATGAGCAGTTCTTC. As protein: CASKTPSGNEQFF.

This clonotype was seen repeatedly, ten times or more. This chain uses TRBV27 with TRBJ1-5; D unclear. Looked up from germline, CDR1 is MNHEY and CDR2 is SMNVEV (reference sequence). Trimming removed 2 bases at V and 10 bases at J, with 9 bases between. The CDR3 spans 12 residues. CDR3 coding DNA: TGTGCCAGCAGTTTAATAGGAGAACCCCAGCATTTT. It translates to CASSLIGEPQHF.

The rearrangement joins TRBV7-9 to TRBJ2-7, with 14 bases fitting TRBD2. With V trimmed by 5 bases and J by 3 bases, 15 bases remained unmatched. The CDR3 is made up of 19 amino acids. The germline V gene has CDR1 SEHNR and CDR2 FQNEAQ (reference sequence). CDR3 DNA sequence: TGTGCCAGCAGCAAAGGCACCGGGACTAGCGGGGGTATTTTCTACGAGCAGTACTTC. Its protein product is CASSKGTGTSGGIFYEQYF. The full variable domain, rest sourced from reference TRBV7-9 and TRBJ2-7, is DTGVSQNPRHKITKRGQNVTFRCDPISEHNRLYWYRQTLGQGPEFLTYFQNEAQLEKSRLLSDRFSAERPKGSFSTLEIQRTEQGDSAMYLCASSKGTGTSGGIFYEQYFGPGTRLTVT.

CDR3 protein: CASSPAGTHSGANVLTF. The CDR3 coding sequence is TGTGCCAGCAGTCCGGCCGGGACCCACTCTGGGGCCAACGTCCTGACTTTC. This rearrangement joins TRBV27 to TRBJ2-6, with D possibly called TRBD1 or TRBD2 (5 bases each). Germline values: CDR1 MNHEY, CDR2 SMNVEV (reference sequence). The CDR3 runs 17 residues. Trimming removed 5 bases from V and 0 bases from J, with 14 bases in between.

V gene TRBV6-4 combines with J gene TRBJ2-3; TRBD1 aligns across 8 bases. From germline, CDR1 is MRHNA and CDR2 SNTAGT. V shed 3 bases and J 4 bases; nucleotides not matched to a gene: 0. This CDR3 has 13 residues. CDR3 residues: CASSETGADTQYF. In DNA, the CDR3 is TGTGCCAGCAGTGAGACAGGGGCAGATACGCAGTATTTT.

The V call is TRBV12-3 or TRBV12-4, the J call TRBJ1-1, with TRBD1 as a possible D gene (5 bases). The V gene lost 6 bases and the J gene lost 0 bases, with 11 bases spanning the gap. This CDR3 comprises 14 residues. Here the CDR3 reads CASSRGTVNTEAFF. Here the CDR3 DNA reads TGTGCCAGCAGCCGTGGGACGGTGAACACTGAAGCTTTCTTT.